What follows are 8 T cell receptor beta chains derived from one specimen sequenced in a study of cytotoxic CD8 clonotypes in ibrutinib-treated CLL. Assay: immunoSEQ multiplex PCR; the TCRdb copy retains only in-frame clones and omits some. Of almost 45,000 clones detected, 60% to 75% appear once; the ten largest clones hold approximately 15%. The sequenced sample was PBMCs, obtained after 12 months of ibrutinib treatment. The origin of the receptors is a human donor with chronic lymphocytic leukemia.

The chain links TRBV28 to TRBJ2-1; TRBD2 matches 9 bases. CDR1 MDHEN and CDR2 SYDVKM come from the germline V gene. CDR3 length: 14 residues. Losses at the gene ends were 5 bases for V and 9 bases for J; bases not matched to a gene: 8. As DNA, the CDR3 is TGTGCCAGCAGTCCTGGCCGAGCGGGAGGTGAGCAGTTCTTC. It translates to CASSPGRAGGEQFF.

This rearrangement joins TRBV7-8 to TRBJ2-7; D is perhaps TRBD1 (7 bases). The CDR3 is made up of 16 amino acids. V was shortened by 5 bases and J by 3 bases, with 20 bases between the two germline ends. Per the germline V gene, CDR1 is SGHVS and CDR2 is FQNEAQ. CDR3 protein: CASSARGGGMGYEQYF. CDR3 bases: TGTGCCAGCAGCGCTCGAGGAGGGGGCATGGGCTACGAGCAGTACTTC. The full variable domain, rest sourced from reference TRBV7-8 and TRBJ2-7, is GAGVSQSPRYKVAKRGQDVALRCDPISGHVSLFWYQQALGQGPEFLTYFQNEAQLDKSGLPSDRFFAERPEGSVSTLKIQRTQQEDSAVYLCASSARGGGMGYEQYFGPGTRLTVT.

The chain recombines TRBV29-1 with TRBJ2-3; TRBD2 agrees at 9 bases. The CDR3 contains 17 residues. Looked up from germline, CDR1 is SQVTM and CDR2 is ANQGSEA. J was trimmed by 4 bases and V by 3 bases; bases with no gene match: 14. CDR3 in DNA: TGCAGCGTTGAGTTTCGGGATGGCGGGAGGGCCGCAGATACGCAGTATTTT. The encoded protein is CSVEFRDGGRAADTQYF.

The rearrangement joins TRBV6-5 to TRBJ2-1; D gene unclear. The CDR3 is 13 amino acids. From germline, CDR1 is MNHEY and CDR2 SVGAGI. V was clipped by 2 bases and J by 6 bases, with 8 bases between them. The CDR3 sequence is CASSYVVGNEQFF. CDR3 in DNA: TGTGCCAGCAGTTACGTCGTTGGCAATGAGCAGTTCTTC.

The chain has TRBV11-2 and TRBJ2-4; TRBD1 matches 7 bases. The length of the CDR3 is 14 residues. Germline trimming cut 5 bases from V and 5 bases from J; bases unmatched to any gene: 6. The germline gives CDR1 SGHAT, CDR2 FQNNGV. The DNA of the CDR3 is TGTGCCAGCAGCCTCCGGACAGGTCAAAACATTCAGTACTTC. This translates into CASSLRTGQNIQYF.

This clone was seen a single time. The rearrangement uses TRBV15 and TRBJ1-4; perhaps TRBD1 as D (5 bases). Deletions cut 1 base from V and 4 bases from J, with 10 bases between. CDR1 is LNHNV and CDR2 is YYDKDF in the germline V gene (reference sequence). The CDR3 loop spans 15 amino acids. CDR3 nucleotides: TGTGCCACCAGCAGAGTGCAGGGTATTAATGAAAAACTGTTTTTT. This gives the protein CATSRVQGINEKLFF. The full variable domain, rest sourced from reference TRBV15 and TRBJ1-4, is DAMVIQNPRYQVTQFGKPVTLSCSQTLNHNVMYWYQQKSSQAPKLLFHYYDKDFNNEADTPDNFQSRRPNTSFCFLDIRSPGLGDTAMYLCATSRVQGINEKLFFGSGTQLSVL.

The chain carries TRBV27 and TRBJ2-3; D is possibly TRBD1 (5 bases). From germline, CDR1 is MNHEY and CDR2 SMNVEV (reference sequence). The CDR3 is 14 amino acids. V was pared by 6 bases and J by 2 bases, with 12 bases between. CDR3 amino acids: CASSLTENTDTQYF. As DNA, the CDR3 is TGTGCCAGCAGCTTGACAGAGAACACAGATACGCAGTATTTT.

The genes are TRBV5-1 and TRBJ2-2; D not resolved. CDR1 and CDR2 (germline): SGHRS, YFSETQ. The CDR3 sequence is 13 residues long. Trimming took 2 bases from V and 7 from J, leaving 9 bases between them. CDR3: CASSLTSSGELFF. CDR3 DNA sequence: TGCGCCAGCAGCTTAACCTCGAGCGGGGAGCTGTTTTTT.